A single sample gave rise to the 28 T cell receptor beta chains below, sequenced in a study of T cell responses to AZD1222 COVID-19 vaccine. Sequencing was performed with immunoSEQ multiplex PCR; in TCRdb, only in-frame clones are kept and a portion is missing. The table records approximately 180,000 clones, roughly 89% of them present only once. The sample was peripheral blood, taken on day 0 of AZD1222 vaccination. These TCRs come from an adult in good health.

This clone was seen a handful of times. The chain has TRBV11-1 and TRBJ2-7; a weak D match, TRBD1 (5 bases). Germline lookup yields CDR1 SGHAT and CDR2 FQDESV (reference sequence). Trimming shortened V by 6 bases and J by 1 base, and 13 bases separated the two germline ends. The CDR3 consists of 14 residues. DNA of the CDR3: TGTGCCAGCAGTCTTGGAACAGGATCCTACGAGCAGTACTTC. Protein product: CASSLGTGSYEQYF.

J is TRBJ1-2 and V is TRBV28; D remains unclear. The CDR3 runs to 14 residues. V was trimmed by 6 bases and J by 0 bases, leaving 11 bases between them. Germline CDR1 and CDR2: MDHEN and SYDVKM. The CDR3 loop reads CASRLTKANYGYTF. The CDR3 DNA follows: TGTGCCAGCAGGCTGACAAAGGCTAACTATGGCTACACCTTC.

The rearrangement uses TRBV24-1 and TRBJ2-7; D unresolved. CDR1 KGHDR and CDR2 SFDVKD come from the germline V gene. Deletions cut 4 bases from V and 6 bases from J, with 24 bases between. The CDR3 has 17 amino acids. The CDR3 region is CATSDRRKDGVKREQYV. As DNA, the CDR3 is TGTGCCACCAGTGACCGACGGAAGGACGGAGTTAAACGCGAGCAGTACGTC.

The chain combines TRBV12-3 or TRBV12-4 with TRBJ2-2; a weak D match, TRBD1 (5 bases). The CDR3 is 13 amino acids. The ends were cut back, 6 bases at V and 7 bases at J, with 12 bases in the middle. The CDR3 DNA reads as TGTGCCAGCAGGTCGACAGTGATCGGGGAGCTGTTTTTT. Its translation: CASRSTVIGELFF.

This chain uses TRBV7-3 with TRBJ2-1; unclear D gene. V was pared by 3 bases and J by 8 bases, with 17 bases between. Germline-derived CDR1 and CDR2 are SGHTA and FQGTGA. This CDR3 is 15 amino acids long. CDR3 nucleotide sequence: TGTGCCAGCAGCTTTGGGATCCAGGCTATAGATGAGCAGTTCTTC. Protein sequence: CASSFGIQAIDEQFF.

This chain connects TRBV5-1 to TRBJ1-4, with 10 bases aligning to TRBD1. The V segment lost 3 bases and the J segment 5 bases; nucleotides outside the gene matches: 7. Germline V lookup: CDR1 SGHRS, CDR2 YFSETQ. The CDR3 spans 16 residues. CDR3 residues: CASSSRPGQGNEKLFF. Written as DNA, the CDR3 is TGCGCCAGCAGCTCTAGACCGGGACAGGGGAATGAAAAACTGTTTTTT.

The chain couples TRBV10-3 to TRBJ2-7, with 11 bases identical to TRBD2. Germline V lookup: CDR1 ENHRY, CDR2 SYGVKD. Trimming cost V 4 bases and J 4 bases; bases outside gene matches: 6. This CDR3 is built from 15 residues. The CDR3 bases are TGTGCCATCAGTGGCGGGACTAGCGGTTCTTACGAGCAGTACTTC. Its protein product is CAISGGTSGSYEQYF.

The DNA for the CDR3 is TGTGCCAGCAGTTACCAAGCGGGAGGCCAGGTTTCAAATGAGCAGTTCTTC. It codes for CASSYQAGGQVSNEQFF. The rearrangement links TRBV6-2 or TRBV6-3 to TRBJ2-1; TRBD2 matches at 9 bases. V lost 2 bases, J lost 7 bases, and 12 bases stayed unmatched. The CDR3 runs 17 residues. The germline CDR1 and CDR2 sequences are MNHEY and SVGEGT.

This clone was seen only a few times. This chain joins TRBV24-1 and TRBJ2-3; possible D gene TRBD1, 5 bases. V gave up 12 bases and J gave up 1 base, with 13 bases separating them. The germline CDR1 and CDR2 sequences are KGHDR and SFDVKD. CDR3 length equals 13 residues. The CDR3 sequence is CAAGSPGTDTQYF. For the CDR3, the DNA is TGTGCCGCAGGGTCTCCAGGCACAGATACGCAGTATTTT.

Here the CDR3 DNA reads TGTGCCAGCAGTGACAGGGCCACTGAAGCTTTCTTT. It codes for CASSDRATEAFF. The chain links TRBV6-1 to TRBJ1-1; TRBD1 is a possible D gene (5 bases). Trimming took 3 bases from V and 4 from J, leaving 6 bases between them. This CDR3 is built from 12 residues. Looked up from germline, CDR1 is MNHNS and CDR2 is SASEGT.

V gene TRBV10-3 combines with J gene TRBJ1-6; a weak D match, TRBD1 (5 bases). This CDR3 region has 15 residues. V was cut by 5 bases and J by 0 bases, with 8 bases left in between. In germline, CDR1 is ENHRY, CDR2 SYGVKD. Here the CDR3 reads CAISPGSSYNSPLHF. CDR3 coding DNA: TGTGCCATCAGTCCAGGGAGCTCCTATAATTCACCCCTCCACTTT.

V usage is TRBV7-2 and J usage is TRBJ1-5; D not certain. Germline V gene lookup returns CDR1 SGHTA and CDR2 FQGNSA. The length of the CDR3 is 15 residues. V dropped 1 base and J dropped 1 base, with 8 bases sitting between them. The CDR3 is CASSLGLQSNQPQHF. CDR3 nucleotides: TGTGCCAGCAGCTTAGGTTTACAGAGCAATCAGCCCCAGCATTTT.

This sequence joins TRBV5-1 and TRBJ2-3, with TRBD1 matching 10 bases. The CDR3 contains 16 residues. After removal of 8 bases from V and 1 base from J, the junction contained 10 bases not matched to a gene. The germline CDR1 and CDR2 sequences are SGHRS and YFSETQ. The CDR3 sequence: CASATGGTVGTDTQYF. In DNA, the CDR3 is TGCGCCAGTGCGACAGGGGGCACGGTCGGCACAGATACGCAGTATTTT.

The chain couples TRBV3-1 (or the pseudogene TRBV3-2) to TRBJ2-4; D call uncertain. Trimming took 1 base from V and 9 from J, leaving 4 bases between them. Germline V gives CDR1 LGHDT, CDR2 YNNKEL (reference sequence). The CDR3 totals 11 residues. The CDR3 DNA reads as TGTGCCAGCAGCCAAGGTATCATTCAGTACTTC. It codes for CASSQGIIQYF.

The chain couples TRBV27 to TRBJ1-5; 9 bases map to TRBD1. Unmatched junction bases numbered 6, after V lost 2 bases and J lost 7 bases. Germline V gene lookup returns CDR1 MNHEY and CDR2 SMNVEV (reference sequence). The CDR3 sequence is 15 residues long. The CDR3 region is CASSLTGGGNQPQHF. CDR3 nucleotides: TGTGCCAGCAGTTTAACAGGGGGCGGTAACCAGCCCCAGCATTTT.

The CDR3 DNA sequence: TGTGCCAGCAGCGCCAACAGGGGGAGGTCGCGAGCAGATACGCAGTATTTT. It is translated as CASSANRGRSRADTQYF. The chain recombines TRBV21-1 with TRBJ2-3; TRBD1, the D gene given by the table, was not confirmed from the DNA. TRBV21-1 is a pseudogene. The CDR3 has 17 residues.

The V call is TRBV6-1, the J call TRBJ1-5, with D perhaps matching TRBD1 (5 bases). The CDR3 extends over 15 amino acids. The germline CDR1 and CDR2 sequences are MNHNS and SASEGT. Deletions cut 1 base from V and 6 bases from J, with 13 bases between. In DNA, the CDR3 is TGTGCCAGCAGTGAAGGAACAGGTACCCTTCAGCCCCAGCATTTT. It specifies CASSEGTGTLQPQHF.

V and J are TRBV5-4 and TRBJ2-3; maybe TRBD2 (7 bases). V was pared by 4 bases and J by 5 bases, with 17 bases between. The CDR3 runs 15 residues. Germline V CDR1 and CDR2: SGHNT, YYREEE (reference sequence). Written as DNA, the CDR3 is TGTGCCAGCAGCCCTGCTGGGGGGGCGGGAGATACGCAGTATTTT. Translating gives CASSPAGGAGDTQYF.

This rearrangement joins TRBV15 to TRBJ1-2, with D unclear. CDR3 length: 13 residues. Germline CDR1 LNHNV, CDR2 YYDKDF (reference sequence). Trimming left V 4 bases short and J 5 bases short, with 11 bases between. The CDR3 protein is CATSTTLQYGYTF. As DNA, the CDR3 is TGTGCCACCAGCACTACACTCCAATATGGCTACACCTTC. Looking up the rest from reference TRBV15 and TRBJ1-2 gives the full variable domain: DAMVIQNPRYQVTQFGKPVTLSCSQTLNHNVMYWYQQKSSQAPKLLFHYYDKDFNNEADTPDNFQSRRPNTSFCFLDIRSPGLGDTAMYLCATSTTLQYGYTFGSGTRLTVV.

As for this clone: In the same sample, other DNA sequences code for this CDR3. The chain combines TRBV5-4 with TRBJ1-5, with a possible D match to TRBD1 (5 bases). This CDR3 is built from 14 residues. CDR1 and CDR2 from the germline V gene are SGHNT and YYREEE (reference sequence). The V end was cut by 0 bases, the J end by 4 bases, with 8 bases between. CDR3 nucleotide sequence: TGTGCCAGCAGCTTGGCGGGGGGGAATCAGCCCCAGCATTTT. This encodes CASSLAGGNQPQHF.

This sequence joins TRBV6-4 and TRBJ1-1; D is ambiguous. The CDR3 extends over 13 amino acids. Germline V gene lookup returns CDR1 MRHNA and CDR2 SNTAGT. The germline V and J ends were trimmed by 3 bases and 4 bases, with 9 bases remaining between them. This CDR3 is CASSDYFGTEAFF. The CDR3 DNA follows: TGTGCCAGCAGTGATTATTTCGGCACTGAAGCTTTCTTT.

V usage is TRBV20-1 and J usage is TRBJ1-5; D is unresolved. Per the germline V gene, CDR1 is DFQATT and CDR2 is SNEGSKA (reference sequence). This CDR3 is 16 amino acids long. V was clipped by 3 bases and J by 0 bases, with 15 bases between them. The CDR3 loop reads CSASSTLLYSNQPQHF. DNA of the CDR3: TGCAGTGCTAGTTCAACCCTTCTTTATAGCAATCAGCCCCAGCATTTT.

Comments on this clone: Different DNA sequences within this sample yield the same CDR3. The CDR3 sequence is CASSRQGNEKLFF. CDR3 in DNA: TGTGCCAGCAGTCGACAGGGTAATGAAAAACTGTTTTTT. The chain employs TRBV2 and TRBJ1-4; 7 nucleotides align to TRBD1. The junction had 1 base not matched to a gene; V was cut back by 5 bases and J by 4 bases. CDR1 is SNHLY, CDR2 FYNNEI, per germline. This CDR3 comprises 13 residues.

The rearrangement joins TRBV30 to TRBJ2-3; 7 bases are a match to TRBD2. Unmatched junction bases numbered 10, after V lost 3 bases and J lost 7 bases. Germline V gene lookup returns CDR1 GTSNPN and CDR2 SVGIG (reference sequence). CDR3 length equals 14 residues. The CDR3 DNA follows: TGTGCCTGGAGCGCCGGGGGAGGGTCCTATACGCAGTATTTT. Amino acids: CAWSAGGGSYTQYF.

This clone was detected only once. The rearrangement uses TRBV30 and TRBJ1-2; D is perhaps TRBD1 (5 bases). The CDR3 consists of 14 residues. The V and J ends lost 2 bases and 0 bases respectively, with 10 bases between them. Germline V gives CDR1 GTSNPN, CDR2 SVGIG (reference sequence). Here the CDR3 reads CAWSRDPTNYGYTF. CDR3 bases: TGTGCCTGGAGTCGGGACCCTACTAACTATGGCTACACCTTC.

The chain couples TRBV7-2 to TRBJ2-7, with 8 bases aligning to TRBD2. The junction had 12 bases not matched to a gene; V was cut back by 1 base and J by 1 base. Per germline, CDR1 SGHTA and CDR2 FQGNSA. The CDR3 runs 18 residues. The CDR3 region is CASSLVSAGGHRSYEQYF. CDR3 bases: TGTGCCAGCAGCTTAGTTTCGGCGGGAGGCCACCGGTCCTACGAGCAGTACTTC.

V and J are TRBV19 and TRBJ1-3, with D possibly TRBD1 on 5 matching bases. The V end was cut by 5 bases, the J end by 3 bases, with 11 bases between. The CDR3 has 14 amino acids. The germline gives CDR1 LNHDA, CDR2 SQIVND (reference sequence). CDR3 region: CASSSRDYGNTIYF. The CDR3, as DNA: TGTGCCAGTAGTTCCCGGGACTATGGAAACACCATATATTTT.

The rearrangement joins TRBV6-2 or TRBV6-3 to TRBJ1-6, with D unclear. The CDR3 sequence is 15 residues long. The germline gives CDR1 MNHEY, CDR2 SVGEGT. V dropped 6 bases and J dropped 7 bases, with 16 bases sitting between them. CDR3 nucleotide sequence: TGTGCCAGCAGCCTCGTCAGGAGATTAAATTCACCCCTCCACTTT. It specifies CASSLVRRLNSPLHF.